The TCR beta chain described here comes from a study of human T cells and chemical hapten exposure. Background on the study: Doses of diphenylcyclopropenone went to the patients' scalps weekly throughout the roughly 22-week study. From small differences in pooled library volume came most of the variation in per-sample TCR yields. General study points: TCRs at a frequency above 1 in 1000 stayed unchanged with DPC sensitization.

This clonotype was found many times. What it binds is unknown. Authors' methods: TCR counts had a median of around 94,000 per sample and spanned roughly 23,224 to 690,600. MiXCR, run by TCRdb on the RACE reads, gives a single entry per CDR3 protein. TCRdb, rather than the study authors, made the V and J calls. The sample contains tens of thousands of distinct CDR3 sequences, 12% of which appear only once. Time point here: patch test 1, 2 weeks after DPC sensitization. The treatment was: therapeutic diphenylcyclopropenone sensitization with weekly scalp DPC. V was trimmed by 5 bases and J by 0 bases, leaving 10 bases between them. The CDR3 is 13 amino acids. Germline CDR1 reads DFQATT; CDR2 reads SNEGSKA (reference sequence).

The rearrangement links TRBV20-1 to TRBJ1-1; unclear D gene. This TCR was recovered from a woman in her sixties or seventies with alopecia areata. Some clones in this sample may be carry-over from other donors' samples. Sequenced material: whole blood, taken in connection with sensitization to the hapten diphenylcyclopropenone (DPC). The DNA for the CDR3 is TGCAGTGCTGTGTCACCAATGAACACTGAAGCTTTCTTT. Translating gives CSAVSPMNTEAFF.